The clone carrying this T cell receptor (beta chain) was observed at least ten times. No antigen is known for it. Excluded: other autoimmune disease, uncontrolled infection, pregnancy or lactation. As diagnostic evidence, clinical symptoms, serum thyroxine, TRAb, thyroid ultrasound and orbital computed tomography were relied upon. The source of the sample is a study of Graves' ophthalmopathy and Graves' hyperthyroidism. Regarding the study as a whole: The blood repertoire also included most expanded thyroid clonotypes above 0.001 frequency.

The study amplified TCR beta CDR3 regions using RNA transcripts. Second-round multiplex PCR came after a first-round RT-PCR that employed HTBI primers. In TCRdb, the multiplex PCR reads were re-called with MiXCR into one record per CDR3 protein. Among some 360,000 distinct CDR3 sequences, about 18% were seen once, and the ten largest hold roughly 2.4%. This CDR3 contains 15 residues. V shed 0 bases, J shed 1 base, and the junction held 5 bases outside the gene matches. Germline values: CDR1 GTSNPN, CDR2 SVGIG (reference sequence). The chain combines TRBV30 with TRBJ1-1; 7 bases are a match to TRBD1. The TCR comes from an adult woman with stable Graves' hyperthyroidism. Sequencing was done on a sample of peripheral blood. The CDR3 DNA reads as TGTGCCTGGAGTGTATGGACAGGAAGGAACACTGAAGCTTTCTTT. Amino acids: CAWSVWTGRNTEAFF.